A selection of T cell receptor beta chains follows, all from one sample in a study of blood T cell repertoires in COVID-19. Measured with immunoSEQ multiplex PCR; TCRdb has only the in-frame clones, and not every one. The table records 130,000 or so clones, roughly 88% of them present only once. The sample taken for sequencing was peripheral blood. These receptors originate from a man in his fifties with acute or convalescent COVID-19. Each CDR3 is given with its conserved first and last residue. D genes are given only for firm matches. Some rows have no size entry. The others give once, few or many, or a class for an expanded clone.

V	size	D	J	CDR3	DNA
TRBV11-2	NA	NA	TRBJ1-1	CASSVQGMNTEAFF	TGTGCCAGCAGCGTCCAGGGGATGAACACTGAAGCTTTCTTT
TRBV6-5	NA	TRBD1	TRBJ2-1	CASRGQGPYNEQFF	TGTGCCAGCAGGGGACAGGGCCCTTACAATGAGCAGTTCTTC
TRBV5-6	NA	NA	TRBJ1-1	CASSRPGRGLAEAFF	TGTGCCAGCAGCCGGCCGGGCAGGGGTTTAGCTGAAGCTTTCTTT
TRBV5-1	NA	NA	TRBJ1-1	CASRYGTQNTEAFF	TGCGCCAGCAGATACGGGACACAGAACACTGAAGCTTTCTTT
TRBV10-2	NA	NA	TRBJ1-5	CASSEEMRNQPQHF	TGCGCCAGCAGTGAAGAGATGCGGAATCAGCCCCAGCATTTT
TRBV10-2	NA	NA	TRBJ1-6	CASSWEGSPSPLHF	TGCGCCAGCAGTTGGGAGGGCTCGCCTTCACCCCTCCACTTT
TRBV19	NA	TRBD2	TRBJ2-3	CASKAGGWDTQYF	TGTGCCAGTAAAGCGGGAGGGTGGGATACGCAGTATTTT
TRBV25-1	NA	NA	TRBJ1-1	CASSGTTLLNTEAFF	TGTGCCAGCAGTGGCACAACCCTGTTGAACACTGAAGCTTTCTTT
TRBV7-2	NA	TRBD2	TRBJ2-7	CASSSNGPGLGRGDEQYF	TGTGCCAGCAGCTCCAATGGACCGGGACTAGGCCGGGGAGACGAGCAGTACTTC
TRBV24-1	NA	TRBD1	TRBJ2-5	CATSEGQGAGETQYF	TGTGCCACCAGTGAGGGACAGGGGGCTGGGGAGACCCAGTACTTC
TRBV15	NA	TRBD2	TRBJ2-1	CATSSDTSGSTSYNEQFF	TGTGCCACCAGCAGCGATACTAGCGGATCGACCTCCTACAATGAGCAGTTCTTC
TRBV7-6	once	TRBD1	TRBJ2-1	CASSLTGGSYNEQFF	TGTGCCAGCAGCCTGACAGGGGGCTCCTACAATGAGCAGTTCTTC
TRBV4-3	NA	NA	TRBJ2-3	CASSQDLISTKRGDTQYF	TGCGCCAGCAGCCAAGATCTTATCAGTACCAAAAGGGGAGATACGCAGTATTTT
TRBV13	NA	NA	TRBJ1-2	CASSLVYRKIYGYTF	TGTGCCAGCAGCTTAGTTTACAGGAAAATTTATGGCTACACCTTC
TRBV7-9	NA	NA	TRBJ1-2	CASSALTHYGYTF	TGTGCCAGCAGCGCCCTTACTCACTATGGCTACACCTTC
TRBV5-1	NA	TRBD2	TRBJ2-7	CASSFGSAGGLYEQYF	TGCGCCAGCAGCTTTGGTAGTGCGGGAGGGCTCTACGAGCAGTACTTC
TRBV24-1	NA	NA	TRBJ2-3	CATSGAGRTDTQYF	TGTGCCACCAGTGGGGCTGGCCGCACAGATACGCAGTATTTT
TRBV18	NA	NA	TRBJ1-1	CASSPRGGITEAFF	TGTGCCAGCTCACCTCGGGGAGGGATCACTGAAGCTTTCTTT
TRBV30	NA	TRBD2	TRBJ2-7	CACRGLADYEQYF	TGTGCCTGCCGGGGACTAGCGGACTACGAGCAGTACTTC
TRBV5-4	NA	NA	TRBJ1-2	CASSPDRNYGYTF	TGTGCCAGCAGCCCGGACAGAAACTATGGCTACACCTTC
TRBV30	NA	TRBD2	TRBJ2-1	CASTTSGRGNEQFF	TGTGCCTCGACCACTAGCGGGAGGGGCAATGAGCAGTTCTTC
TRBV10-3	NA	TRBD1	TRBJ2-7	CAISESGQGKPYEQYF	TGTGCCATCAGTGAGTCCGGACAGGGGAAGCCCTACGAGCAGTACTTC
TRBV30	NA	TRBD2	TRBJ2-2	CAWRSGSINGGELFF	TGTGCCTGGAGAAGCGGGAGTATTAATGGGGGGGAGCTGTTTTTT
TRBV6-5	once	NA	TRBJ2-7	CASSPLWQGEQYF	TGTGCCAGCAGCCCCCTGTGGCAGGGGGAGCAGTACTTC
TRBV19	NA	NA	TRBJ1-1	CASSIGADRPNTEAFF	TGTGCCAGTAGTATAGGCGCGGACAGACCGAACACTGAAGCTTTCTTT
TRBV6-5	once	TRBD1	TRBJ2-6	CASSYRGLGANVLTF	TGTGCCAGCAGTTACAGGGGGCTTGGGGCCAACGTCCTGACTTTC
TRBV30	NA	TRBD1	TRBJ2-5	CAWKPQGARETQYF	TGTGCCTGGAAGCCACAGGGGGCGAGGGAGACCCAGTACTTC
TRBV19	NA	NA	TRBJ2-4	CASSIGSRNIQYF	TGTGCCAGTAGTATCGGGTCGCGAAACATTCAGTACTTC
TRBV28	NA	NA	TRBJ1-5	CASTALGGVSQPQHF	TGTGCCAGCACCGCCCTCGGCGGGGTGAGTCAGCCCCAGCATTTT
TRBV6-2/TRBV6-3	NA	TRBD2	TRBJ2-7	CASSYTNRLAGGPREQYF	TGTGCCAGCAGTTACACCAACCGACTAGCGGGAGGGCCGCGGGAGCAGTACTTC
TRBV5-6	NA	NA	TRBJ2-2	CASSLRVSNTGELFF	TGTGCCAGCAGCTTGCGGGTGTCGAACACCGGGGAGCTGTTTTTT
TRBV7-9	NA	NA	TRBJ2-5	CASSLANFETQYF	TGTGCCAGCAGCTTGGCCAATTTTGAGACCCAGTACTTC
TRBV6-2/TRBV6-3	NA	TRBD2	TRBJ2-1	CASSYSMASGRNGNEQFF	TGTGCCAGCAGTTACTCGATGGCTAGCGGGAGGAACGGAAATGAGCAGTTCTTC
TRBV11-1	NA	TRBD1	TRBJ2-5	CASSPGQGEETQYF	TGTGCCAGCAGCCCAGGACAGGGGGAAGAGACCCAGTACTTC
TRBV14	NA	TRBD2	TRBJ2-3	CASSQGTSGGATDTQYF	TGTGCCAGCAGCCAAGGGACTAGCGGGGGGGCCACAGATACGCAGTATTTT
TRBV28	once	NA	TRBJ2-7	CASSLIPRGRTYEQYF	TGTGCCAGCAGTTTAATCCCACGTGGGAGGACCTACGAGCAGTACTTC
TRBV11-3	NA	TRBD2	TRBJ2-7	CASRGLEFEQYF	TGTGCCAGCAGGGGACTAGAATTCGAGCAGTACTTC
TRBV4-1	once	NA	TRBJ1-2	CASSPGLMGTNYGYTF	TGCGCCAGCAGCCCGGGACTTATGGGCACTAACTATGGCTACACCTTC
TRBV27	NA	NA	TRBJ2-6	CASSLSSGANVLTF	TGTGCCAGCAGTCTGAGCTCTGGGGCCAACGTCCTGACTTTC
TRBV7-9	NA	TRBD1	TRBJ2-7	CASSFGQVYEQYF	TGTGCCAGCAGCTTCGGACAGGTCTACGAGCAGTACTTC
TRBV5-1	NA	TRBD2	TRBJ2-1	CASSFSLAGYNEQFF	TGCGCCAGCAGCTTTTCGCTAGCGGGGTACAATGAGCAGTTCTTC
TRBV6-7	NA	TRBD1	TRBJ2-2	CASSSRFRDRGLNTGELFF	TGTGCCAGCAGTTCAAGATTCCGGGACAGGGGGCTTAACACCGGGGAGCTGTTTTTT
TRBV28	once	TRBD1	TRBJ1-4	CASSLEGQGYEKLFF	TGTGCCAGCAGTTTAGAGGGACAGGGGTATGAAAAACTGTTTTTT
TRBV18	once	TRBD1	TRBJ1-2	CASSLDRGPSNYGYTF	TGTGCCAGCTCACTAGACAGGGGGCCTTCTAACTATGGCTACACCTTC
TRBV6-4	NA	NA	TRBJ2-1	CASSGEAEYNEQFF	TGTGCCAGCAGTGGCGAGGCGGAGTACAATGAGCAGTTCTTC